Sequencing of this T cell receptor beta chain was carried out in a study of blood T cell repertoires in COVID-19 (TCRdb year 2020). General notes on the study: Samples covering the acute and convalescent phases of COVID-19 were provided by collaborators in the United States, Italy and Spain. Nearly every sample came with metadata listing a de-identified subject ID, COVID-19 status, age in years and sex. The samples were drawn from two sources: the first 160 participants of the ongoing ImmuneRACE study, and over 950 subjects contributed by 6 global collaborators. The repertoires were made available in a free public database intended to serve as a resource for research on the immune response to SARS-CoV-2. The dataset comprised deeply sampled blood TCRbeta repertoires from subjects exposed to, actively infected with, or recovered from COVID-19. The material from the prospective study consisted of cDNA or gDNA derived from T cells, B-cell-depleted T cells, or PBMCs. Where HLA class I and class II types were available, the types were taken from metadata supplied by the sample provider, not from assay-based typing. What the authors observed across the whole study: The amount of clinical and demographic metadata varied by source and participant and was provided uncurated.

TCRbeta CDR3 regions were amplified from genomic DNA by means of the immunoSEQ Assay, a bias-controlled multiplex PCR. Regarding the original processing steps: The number of nucleated cells in each sample was estimated by amplification of reference gene primers within the assay. To quantify the absolute abundance of each unique TCRbeta CDR3 rearrangement, sequence reads were collapsed and filtered. For each sample, productive Simpson clonality was calculated as the square root of Simpson's diversity index across productive rearrangements. In its TCRdb copy, this immuneACCESS table keeps in-frame sequences only and misses some clones. Where compared with another copy, unresolved V genes explain less than half of these, and the others have no known cause. Clonal size and the V and J genes are those of that table, whereas D and trimming came from the DNA. The sample table lists fewer than 55,000 clones, around 81% of them with a count of one. The ten largest make up around 24% of the sample.

Points on this clone: The antigen this receptor binds is unknown. No base quality information exists; no much larger clone differs at one position.

One collaborating source in Seattle enrolled patients while the patients were actively infected and followed the patients over time throughout the course of disease. Collaborating institutions collected whole blood in K2EDTA tubes following their own protocols. Collaborator samples were shipped for TCRbeta analysis as frozen whole blood, isolated PBMCs, or DNA extracted from either sample type. The CDR1 and CDR2 encoded by the germline V gene (reference sequence) are MNHEY and SMNVEV. V loses 4 bases at its end and J loses 4 bases; junction bases beyond the gene matches: 5. The CDR3 numbers 14 residues from cysteine through phenylalanine. Only the CDR3 region is kept as DNA, spanning 42 bases read in frame from base 1.

The chain is encoded by TRBV27 joined to TRBJ2-7; 9 central nucleotides agree with TRBD2. The specimen was peripheral blood. The receptor was derived from an elderly woman with COVID-19, enrolled during active disease. The CDR3 protein is CASSSISGSYEQYF. The DNA is TGTGCCAGCAGTTCGATTAGCGGGAGTTACGAGCAGTACTTC.